The 3 T cell receptor beta chains given below trace back to one sample, sequenced in a study of T-cell reconstitution after alpha-beta-depleted transplantation in children. Preparation of the TCRbeta library used unique molecular identifiers. TCRdb called the PCR reads again in MiXCR, with one record for every CDR3 protein. Found here are nearly 400,000 distinct CDR3 sequences, around 21% of them singletons; the top ten hold approximately 3.9%. Sequencing used PBMCs from the stem cell graft donor, obtained from the stem cell graft. These receptors were collected from a human donor who donated a stem cell graft to a child with acute myeloid leukemia.

This clonotype was counted only a few times. The chain has TRBV3-1 and TRBJ1-1; the D is unclear. The CDR3 is made up of 12 amino acids. V was cut by 2 bases and J by 4 bases, with 5 bases left in between. Germline CDR1 is LGHDT and CDR2 is YNNKEL (reference sequence). The CDR3 DNA sequence: TGTGCCAGCAGCCAACCTGGCACTGAAGCTTTCTTT. Translation: CASSQPGTEAFF.

The chain uses TRBV5-6 and TRBJ1-1; TRBD1 aligns across 7 bases. Germline loops: CDR1 SGHDT, CDR2 YYEEEE. This CDR3 has 16 amino acids. V lost 5 bases, J lost 1 base, and 11 bases stayed unmatched. As DNA, the CDR3 is TGTGCCAGCAGTCGGGGGTACAGGGGAGGGAACACTGAAGCTTTCTTT. It specifies CASSRGYRGGNTEAFF.

This clonotype was observed many times. This chain uses TRBV5-1 with TRBJ2-5, with TRBD2 identical over 8 bases. This CDR3 region has 16 residues. CDR1 SGHRS and CDR2 YFSETQ come from the germline V gene. V gave up 0 bases and J gave up 4 bases; unmatched junction bases: 8. The CDR3 coding sequence is TGCGCCAGCAGCTTGGGTTCAGCGGGAGCGCGAGAGACCCAGTACTTC. Translating it yields CASSLGSAGARETQYF.